Listed here is a single T cell receptor (beta chain). These data originate in a study of CD8 T cells in Susac syndrome. In contrast to the negatively isolated CD8+ and CD4+ T cells, TEMRA cells were FACS-enriched. With random hexamers, 0.5 to 1 ug RNA was reverse transcribed. TCRdb re-derived calls from the immunoSEQ multiplex PCR reads in MiXCR, one entry per CDR3 protein. The sample yields over 150,000 distinct CDR3 sequences, under 95% seen once. CDR1 is SNHLY and CDR2 is FYNNEI in the germline V gene. V was pared by 7 bases and J by 6 bases, with 19 bases between. The CDR3 is made up of 15 amino acids.

The sequenced material came from CD4+ T cells from PBMCs. This sequence originates from a human donor with multiple sclerosis. The genes are TRBV2 and TRBJ2-1; D may match TRBD1 or TRBD2 (6 bases each). CDR3 coding DNA: TGTGCCAGCACTACGGGCGGGATCAGGGGCAATGAGCAGTTCTTC. Amino acids: CASTTGGIRGNEQFF.